This entry describes one T cell receptor beta chain. The data stem from a study of shared clonotypes between healthy human individuals. The V gene lost 5 bases and the J gene lost 4 bases, with 18 bases spanning the gap. This CDR3 contains 15 residues. Germline CDR1 MNHEY, CDR2 SMNVEV (reference sequence). Clones were sequenced by immunoSEQ multiplex PCR, and TCRdb holds only the in-frame ones, with some missing. Here the sample spans some 650,000 clones, around 97% being singletons. The J gene is TRBJ2-7, the V gene TRBV27; a possible D gene is TRBD1 (6 bases). Material for sequencing was naive CD4+ T cells sorted from blood. As for subset: CD45RA+ positively selected. The TCR sequence derives from a woman in her thirties in good health. For the CDR3, the DNA is TGTGCCAGCAGTAACTTACCGGGACACGATTACGAGCAGTACTTC. This gives the protein CASSNLPGHDYEQYF.